This paragraph reports one T cell receptor beta chain. Its binding antigen is unknown. No base quality values were provided; no much bigger clone lies one nucleotide off. TCRbeta CDR3 regions were amplified from genomic DNA by means of the immunoSEQ Assay, a bias-controlled multiplex PCR. Concerning the study's data processing: The number of nucleated cells in each sample was estimated by amplification of reference gene primers within the assay. To quantify the absolute abundance of each unique TCRbeta CDR3 rearrangement, sequence reads were collapsed and filtered. For each sample, productive Simpson clonality was calculated by taking the square root of Simpson's diversity index across productive rearrangements. Here the immuneACCESS table is served through TCRdb, limited to in-frame sequences with V and J called. Missing clones are a known gap in these copies; in checked studies unresolved V genes cover under half, and the rest lacks a known reason. V, J and clone size derive from that table, while D and trimming were established from the DNA sequence. This sample has 120,000 or so clones in its table, and roughly 80% of those were observed once. The top ten clonotypes cover roughly 25% of the sample.

The record originates from a study of blood T cell repertoires in COVID-19 (dated by TCRdb to 2018 to 2020). Regarding the complete study: Samples from collaborators originated in the United States, Italy and Spain and spanned both the acute and convalescent phases of COVID-19. The prospective study material was composed of cDNA or gDNA derived from T cells, B-cell-depleted T cells, or PBMCs. Subjects who had been exposed to COVID-19, were actively infected with it, or had recovered from it provided the deeply sampled blood TCRbeta repertoires that made up the dataset. The repertoires were released in a freely available public database intended as a resource for research on the immune response to SARS-CoV-2. Samples came from the ongoing ImmuneRACE study (first 160 participants) plus 1,254 subjects from 6 global collaborators. The sample metadata nearly always contained a de-identified subject ID, COVID-19 status, age in years and sex. Where HLA class I and class II types were available, the types were taken from metadata supplied by the sample provider, not from assay-based typing. Overall study outcomes, separate from this receptor: The amount of clinical and demographic metadata varied by source and participant and was provided uncurated.

The collaborating institutions used their own protocols to collect whole blood in K2EDTA tubes. For TCRbeta analysis, collaborator samples were shipped as frozen whole blood, as isolated PBMCs, or as DNA extracted from either sample type. V and J lose 0 bases and 5 bases, and a span of 14 bases separates them. The CDR3 runs 16 residues from the cysteine to the phenylalanine. Just CDR3 DNA is preserved here, 48 bases in frame from base 1. From the germline V gene, CDR1 is LGHNA and CDR2 is YNFKEQ. The V and J genes are TRBV4-2 and TRBJ2-1; the best D guess is TRBD1, with 6 bases matching. The origin of this receptor is a human donor in a cohort sampled during active COVID-19. Sequencing was performed on peripheral blood. Read as DNA, the sequence is TGTGCCAGCAGCCAAGATGCGTGGACAGCTAACAATGAGCAGTTCTTC. The translation is CASSQDAWTANNEQFF.